This TCR beta chain was documented in a study of T cells expressing NK-cell markers. Study-level background: It was sorted CD3+CD56-NKG2C+, CD3+CD56+NKG2C- and CD3+CD56+NKG2C+ T cells that provided the TCR beta repertoires.

TCRdb reanalyzed the 5' RACE reads, giving one entry per CDR3 protein sequence and no DNA. This table holds 550,000 or so distinct CDR3 sequences. The CDR3 totals 17 residues. Germline assignment: CDR1 SEHNR and CDR2 FQNEAQ (reference sequence). The receptor comes from a man between 18 and 29 years old in good health. The chain links TRBV7-9 to TRBJ2-5; the D call from TCRdb, TRBD2, cannot be confirmed without DNA. The sample taken for sequencing was blood T cells: a sorted CD56 or NKG2C T cell subset, CD4+ or CD8+ T cells, or bulk PBMC T cells (not recorded which). The CDR3 here is CASSLFGQRLEGETQYF.